This T cell receptor (beta chain) originates from a study of blood T cell repertoires in COVID-19. V lost 4 bases to trimming and J lost 3 bases, with 4 bases between them. Germline assignment: CDR1 SGHDN and CDR2 FVKESK. The CDR3 is made up of 12 amino acids. TCRdb's table, derived via immunoSEQ multiplex PCR, lists solely in-frame clones and lacks some. The profile shows approximately 270,000 clones, more than 75% of them singletons. The V and J genes are TRBV14 and TRBJ2-1; D call uncertain. The sample consisted of PBMCs or T cells enriched from blood (not recorded which). The receptor's source is a man between 40 and 49 years old who had recovered from COVID-19. The CDR3 is CASSPYYNEQFF. The CDR3 region has the DNA TGTGCCAGCAGCCCTTACTACAATGAGCAGTTCTTC.